The 21 T cell receptor beta chains presented below share a single source sample, sequenced in a study of blood T cell repertoires in COVID-19. The table came from immunoSEQ multiplex PCR; TCRdb's copy has only in-frame clones and leaves some out. The table shows some 290,000 clones, with roughly 90% occurring only once. Specimen: PBMCs or T cells enriched from blood (not recorded which). These receptors were obtained from a woman in her 30s who had been exposed to COVID-19.

The rearrangement joins TRBV7-6 to TRBJ1-6; a possible D gene is TRBD1 (5 bases). Germline V gene lookup returns CDR1 SGHVS and CDR2 FNYEAQ. The V gene lost 3 bases and the J gene lost 10 bases, with 13 bases spanning the gap. The CDR3 is made up of 14 amino acids. The CDR3 region has the DNA TGTGCCAGCAGCTTCGGGGGAGGAGGCTCACCCCTCCACTTT. Its translation is CASSFGGGGSPLHF.

V and J are TRBV5-1 and TRBJ2-2; perhaps TRBD2 as D (5 bases). The CDR3 is made up of 15 amino acids. CDR1 and CDR2 from the germline V gene are SGHRS and YFSETQ. Trimming removed 7 bases from V and 1 base from J, with 14 bases in between. The CDR3 region is CASRGLNLNTGELFF. In DNA form, the CDR3 reads TGCGCCAGCCGAGGGTTGAACCTGAACACCGGGGAGCTGTTTTTT.

V usage is TRBV4-1 and J usage is TRBJ2-7; tentative D call: TRBD1 (6 bases). CDR3 length: 14 residues. The germline V gene has CDR1 MGHRA and CDR2 YSYEKL. V was clipped by 0 bases and J by 2 bases, with 8 bases between them. CDR3 bases: TGCGCCAGCAGCCAAGAAGACAGGACCTACGAGCAGTACTTC. It is translated as CASSQEDRTYEQYF.

The CDR3 spells CAISRDRETEAFF. The CDR3 DNA follows: TGTGCCATCAGTCGGGACAGGGAAACTGAAGCTTTCTTT. The genes are TRBV10-3 and TRBJ1-1; TRBD1 matches at 9 bases. Germline assignment: CDR1 ENHRY and CDR2 SYGVKD. The length of the CDR3 is 13 residues. V dropped 5 bases and J dropped 5; count of bases not matched to a gene: 3.

This clone was seen more than once but under ten times. The V gene is TRBV21-1, the J gene TRBJ1-2; the table calls TRBD1, which could not be checked here. TRBV21-1 is a listed pseudogene. The CDR3 sequence is 12 residues long. The CDR3 loop is CAHKPSNYGYTF. The CDR3 nucleotides are TGTGCTCACAAACCCTCTAACTATGGCTACACCTTC.

V is TRBV12-5 and J is TRBJ1-1, with 8 bases identical to TRBD1. This CDR3 comprises 16 residues. Germline loops: CDR1 LGHNT, CDR2 FRNRAP. V was pared by 1 base and J by 4 bases, with 8 bases of the junction left unmatched. In DNA, the CDR3 is TGTGCTAGTGGTTTGGATCAGACAGGGGCCGGCACTGAAGCTTTCTTT. It encodes CASGLDQTGAGTEAFF.

This clone was seen just once. The V gene is TRBV4-2, the J gene TRBJ1-1; 12 bases map to TRBD1. Per germline, CDR1 LGHNA and CDR2 YNFKEQ. Unmatched junction bases numbered 10, after V lost 2 bases and J lost 6 bases. The CDR3 consists of 17 residues. CDR3 nucleotide sequence: TGTGCCAGCAGCCAAACCGGGACAGGGGGCGCTTGGGCTGAAGCTTTCTTT. Protein product: CASSQTGTGGAWAEAFF.

The V and J genes are TRBV7-2 and TRBJ2-4, with TRBD2 identical over 11 bases. The V gene end was trimmed by 1 base and the J gene end by 2 bases; junction bases not matched to a gene: 7. The CDR3 is made up of 18 amino acids. CDR1 is SGHTA, CDR2 FQGNSA, per germline. The CDR3 loop is CASSLGSGGALSKNIQYF. CDR3 sequence (DNA): TGTGCCAGCAGCTTAGGTAGCGGGGGGGCGCTGTCCAAAAACATTCAGTACTTC.

In its sample, this clone was seen once. V and J are TRBV6-5 and TRBJ1-2; 8 bases are shared with TRBD1. CDR1 is MNHEY, CDR2 SVGAGI, per germline. V gave up 5 bases and J gave up 5 bases; unmatched junction bases: 10. The CDR3 runs 15 residues. Here the CDR3 reads CASSIGTGGGYGYTF. In DNA form, the CDR3 reads TGTGCCAGCAGTATAGGGACAGGAGGGGGGTATGGCTACACCTTC.

This rearrangement joins TRBV4-2 to TRBJ1-1, with 8 positions matching TRBD1. The germline V gene has CDR1 LGHNA and CDR2 YNFKEQ. V shed 0 bases and J 8 bases; nucleotides not matched to a gene: 11. This CDR3 has 16 amino acids. In nucleotides, the CDR3 is TGTGCCAGCAGCCAAGATGGCGGCAGGGGGCCCTTAGAAGCTTTCTTT. It is translated as CASSQDGGRGPLEAFF.

CDR3 nucleotide sequence: TGCAGCGTTGAAGACCGGGCCTACGAGCAGTACTTC. Protein product: CSVEDRAYEQYF. The chain links TRBV29-1 to TRBJ2-7; D is ambiguous. This CDR3 contains 12 residues. Germline assignment: CDR1 SQVTM and CDR2 ANQGSEA. The V end lost 0 bases, the J end lost 2 bases, and 5 bases lay between the germline ends.

This clone appeared once. The chain is built from TRBV29-1 and TRBJ2-7, with 8 bases fitting TRBD2. The junction had 5 bases not matched to a gene; V was cut back by 1 base and J by 6 bases. CDR1 and CDR2 from the germline V gene are SQVTM and ANQGSEA. There are 13 residues in the CDR3. In DNA form, the CDR3 reads TGCAGCGTTGAAGGGCTAGCGGGTTCCGAGCAGTACTTC. Its translation: CSVEGLAGSEQYF.

The chain links TRBV14 to TRBJ1-2; 11 positions match TRBD1. Germline trimming cut 4 bases from V and 8 bases from J; bases unmatched to any gene: 12. Looked up from germline, CDR1 is SGHDN and CDR2 is FVKESK. This CDR3 spans 16 amino acids. The CDR3 DNA reads TGTGCCAGCAGCCGGACAGGGGGCCCCGTTCCGCGAGGCTACACCTTC. The encoded protein is CASSRTGGPVPRGYTF. Complete variable domain (other parts from reference TRBV14 and TRBJ1-2): EAGVTQFPSHSVIEKGQTVTLRCDPISGHDNLYWYRRVMGKEIKFLLHFVKESKQDESGMPNNRFLAERTGGTYSTLKVQPAELEDSGVYFCASSRTGGPVPRGYTFGSGTRLTVV.

A single count supports this clone. The V and J genes are TRBV5-6 and TRBJ2-7; D is ambiguous. The germline V gene encodes CDR1 SGHDT and CDR2 YYEEEE. V lost 1 base and J 2 bases, leaving 10 bases between the germline ends. The CDR3 covers 14 residues. The chain's CDR3 is CASSLSGTPYEQYF. The CDR3 nucleotides are TGTGCCAGCAGCTTGTCGGGTACCCCCTACGAGCAGTACTTC.

V and J are TRBV19 and TRBJ2-1; 9 nucleotides agree with TRBD2. The CDR3 has 13 amino acids. Unmatched junction bases numbered 3, after V lost 4 bases and J lost 8 bases. Per germline, CDR1 LNHDA and CDR2 SQIVND (reference sequence). The DNA of the CDR3 is TGTGCCAGTAGTAGCGGGGGGGGCTATGAGCAGTTCTTC. This sequence encodes CASSSGGGYEQFF.

The V call is TRBV4-2, the J call TRBJ2-5; D may be TRBD1 (5 bases). V lost 1 base to trimming and J lost 2 bases, with 8 bases between them. CDR1 and CDR2 from the germline V gene are LGHNA and YNFKEQ. The CDR3 extends over 14 amino acids. The CDR3 DNA is TGTGCCAGCAGCCAAGGCCGACAGCAAGAGACCCAGTACTTC. Translating it yields CASSQGRQQETQYF.

In its sample, this clone was seen once. This rearrangement joins TRBV13 to TRBJ2-2; TRBD1 matches 7 bases. After removal of 4 bases from V and 2 bases from J, the junction contained 10 bases not matched to a gene. The CDR3 length is 17 residues. Per germline, CDR1 PRHDT and CDR2 FYEKMQ (reference sequence). CDR3 residues: CASSSRPGQPNTGELFF. The CDR3, as DNA: TGTGCCAGCAGCTCCCGACCGGGACAGCCTAACACCGGGGAGCTGTTTTTT.

V is TRBV5-4 and J is TRBJ2-3, with TRBD2 matching 10 bases. Germline V CDR1 and CDR2: SGHNT, YYREEE (reference sequence). The CDR3 covers 19 residues. J lost 2 bases, V lost 0 bases, and 12 bases had no gene match. The CDR3 sequence: CASSLGAGGLLYPTDTQYF. The CDR3 DNA reads as TGTGCCAGCAGCTTGGGAGCGGGGGGGCTTCTCTACCCCACAGATACGCAGTATTTT.

The chain employs TRBV7-9 and TRBJ2-5, with 9 bases aligning to TRBD1. Trimming at V came to 4 bases and at J to 2 bases, leaving 8 bases not matched to a gene. Germline-derived CDR1 and CDR2 are SEHNR and FQNEAQ (reference sequence). The CDR3 spans 16 residues. The CDR3 nucleotides read TGTGCCAGCAGCTGGGGGCCGGGACAGGGACAAGAGACCCAGTACTTC. Translating it yields CASSWGPGQGQETQYF.

This rearrangement joins TRBV30 to TRBJ1-1; D not resolved. This CDR3 is 14 amino acids long. Germline CDR1 GTSNPN, CDR2 SVGIG (reference sequence). The V gene lost 4 bases and the J gene lost 5 bases, with 17 bases spanning the gap. CDR3 sequence reads: CAWNGGVQSTEAFF. Here the CDR3 DNA reads TGTGCCTGGAATGGCGGGGTTCAGAGTACTGAAGCTTTCTTT. Drawing the rest from reference TRBV30 and TRBJ1-1, the complete variable domain is SQTIHQWPATLVQPVGSPLSLECTVEGTSNPNLYWYRQAAGRGLQLLFYSVGIGQISSEVPQNLSASRPQDRQFILSSKKLLLSDSGFYLCAWNGGVQSTEAFFGQGTRLTVV.

V is TRBV29-1 and J is TRBJ2-5; 11 bases fit TRBD1. CDR1 and CDR2 (germline): SQVTM, ANQGSEA. J was trimmed by 5 bases and V by 7 bases; bases with no gene match: 6. This CDR3 has 13 amino acids. The DNA for the CDR3 is TGCAGCGCCGCGGACAGGGGGCAGGAGACCCAGTACTTC. It is translated as CSAADRGQETQYF. Using reference TRBV29-1 and TRBJ2-5 for the parts outside the CDR3, the full variable domain is SAVISQKPSRDICQRGTSLTIQCQVDSQVTMMFWYRQQPGQSLTLIATANQGSEATYESGFVIDKFPISRPNLTFSTLTVSNMSPEDSSIYLCSAADRGQETQYFGPGTRLLVL.